This TCR beta chain derives from a study of cytomegalovirus exposure and HLA in healthy donors. Study-level information: There were just under 400 genotyped donors. Of these, roughly 80% fell in the genetic ancestry cluster associated with self-reported Caucasian donors.

To note about this clone: What it binds is not known.

General study points: Immune exposure information comprised only CMV serostatus. Analyzed later, association rates of TCRs varied across HLA loci, with DRB1 most and HLA-C fewest.

Both 60 Vbeta primers and 13 Jbeta primers went into the PCR. Data came from immunoSEQ multiplex PCR; TCRdb stores just in-frame clones and leaves some out. The sample yields about 55,000 clones, around 82% seen once. Germline V gene lookup returns CDR1 MDHEN and CDR2 SYDVKM. V lost 5 bases to trimming and J lost 3 bases; unmatched junction nucleotides: 2. The CDR3 runs to 14 residues. The rearrangement joins TRBV28 to TRBJ1-2, with 11 bases identical to TRBD1. Material: PBMCs. The sequence was collected from a female donor in good health and CMV-seronegative. The CDR3 DNA reads TGTGCCAGCAGTCGGACAGGGGGCCACTATGGCTACACCTTC. Amino acid sequence: CASSRTGGHYGYTF.